These 11 T cell receptor beta chains originate from one sample sequenced in a study of blood T cell repertoires in COVID-19. Sequencing was performed with immunoSEQ multiplex PCR; in TCRdb, only in-frame clones are kept and a portion is missing. The repertoire consists of 65,000 or so clones, with approximately 84% occurring once and the leading ten covering about 3.4%. The material sequenced was peripheral blood. The receptors shown here come from a man aged 55 to 70 with acute or convalescent COVID-19.

The CDR3 spells CASSPPGTGQQETQYF. Written as DNA, the CDR3 is TGTGCCAGCAGCCCCCCCGGGACAGGGCAACAAGAGACCCAGTACTTC. V gene TRBV7-6 combines with J gene TRBJ2-5; 9 positions agree with TRBD1. Germline values: CDR1 SGHVS, CDR2 FNYEAQ. V was clipped by 5 bases and J by 2 bases; unmatched bases: 9. This CDR3 is 16 amino acids long.

The chain joins TRBV5-1 to TRBJ2-2, with unresolved D. Trimming shortened V by 7 bases and J by 4 bases, and 14 bases separated the two germline ends. Germline V lookup: CDR1 SGHRS, CDR2 YFSETQ. There are 14 residues in the CDR3. DNA of the CDR3: TGCGCCAGCGCGACGATTCGAGGCACCGGGGAGCTGTTTTTT. Its protein product is CASATIRGTGELFF.

The rearrangement joins TRBV7-8 to TRBJ2-2; TRBD1 might be the D (5 bases). V lost 7 bases to trimming and J lost 1 base, with 16 bases between them. Germline V gene sequence: CDR1 SGHVS, CDR2 FQNEAQ. The CDR3 has 16 residues. CDR3 coding DNA: TGTGCCAGCACCCCTTTCAGGGTCGAGAACACCGGGGAGCTGTTTTTT. As protein: CASTPFRVENTGELFF.

The V call is TRBV6-5, the J call TRBJ1-3, with no clear D. The CDR3 runs 13 residues. The germline CDR1 and CDR2 sequences are MNHEY and SVGAGI. V lost 9 bases and J 0 bases, leaving 9 bases between the germline ends. The DNA for the CDR3 is TGTGCCAGTTCACCTAACTCTGGAAACACCATATATTTT. This gives the protein CASSPNSGNTIYF.

The chain recombines TRBV2 with TRBJ2-7; D gene unclear. The germline V gene encodes CDR1 SNHLY and CDR2 FYNNEI. Trimming removed 6 bases at V and 4 bases at J, with 7 bases between. The CDR3 length is 11 residues. CDR3 nucleotides: TGTGCCAGCAGGGCAGGTTACGAGCAGTACTTC. This sequence encodes CASRAGYEQYF. Full variable domain (outside the CDR3, taken from reference TRBV2 and TRBJ2-7): EPEVTQTPSHQVTQMGQEVILRCVPISNHLYFYWYRQILGQKVEFLVSFYNNEISEKSEIFDDQFSVERPDGSNFTLKIRSTKLEDSAMYFCASRAGYEQYFGPGTRLTVT.

This clone was counted a few times. The rearrangement uses TRBV5-1 and TRBJ2-3; TRBD2 is a possible D gene (5 bases). This CDR3 spans 15 amino acids. Germline CDR1 reads SGHRS; CDR2 reads YFSETQ. Trimming stripped 0 bases from V and 6 bases from J, with 14 bases between. The CDR3 sequence: CASSLDGSDYDTQYF. The CDR3 nucleotides are TGCGCCAGCAGCTTGGATGGTAGCGATTACGATACGCAGTATTTT.

The rearrangement links TRBV9 to TRBJ1-1; D remains ambiguous. The germline V gene has CDR1 SGDLS and CDR2 YYNGEE. This CDR3 spans 14 amino acids. With 0 bases removed from V and 0 bases from J, the gap between germline ends came to 6 bases. CDR3 protein: CASSVAPMNTEAFF. Here the CDR3 DNA reads TGTGCCAGCAGCGTAGCGCCTATGAACACTGAAGCTTTCTTT.

This clone was seen a handful of times. V usage is TRBV5-1 and J usage is TRBJ1-6; 8 bases are a match to TRBD1. The CDR3 length is 14 residues. The trim removed 0 bases at V and 11 bases at J, leaving 4 bases unmatched. Germline CDR1 reads SGHRS; CDR2 reads YFSETQ. CDR3 sequence: CASSLVGQGAPLHF. The CDR3 region has the DNA TGCGCCAGCAGCTTGGTCGGACAGGGCGCACCCCTCCACTTT.

This rearrangement joins TRBV7-2 to TRBJ2-5; no clear D gene. V lost 2 bases to trimming and J lost 2 bases, with 9 bases between them. The CDR3 covers 14 residues. Germline lookup yields CDR1 SGHTA and CDR2 FQGNSA. This CDR3 reads CASSLRVEQETQYF. The CDR3 DNA is TGTGCCAGCAGCTTACGGGTGGAGCAAGAGACCCAGTACTTC.

This chain connects TRBV19 to TRBJ1-1, with D unclear. V was pared by 7 bases and J by 1 base, with 13 bases between. CDR1 and CDR2 (germline): LNHDA, SQIVND (reference sequence). This CDR3 has 14 residues. The CDR3 DNA reads as TGTGCCAGTAAATCGGGAGAGAAGAACACTGAAGCTTTCTTT. Encoded protein: CASKSGEKNTEAFF.

The chain employs TRBV9 and TRBJ2-1; 12 bases fit TRBD2. The CDR3 has 20 residues. Germline loops: CDR1 SGDLS, CDR2 YYNGEE. Trimming at V came to 9 bases and at J to 1 base, leaving 20 bases not matched to a gene. In DNA, the CDR3 is TGTGCCACCTCCGTAGCCCTAGCGGGGGGGTCCCCTTGGTCCTACAATGAGCAGTTCTTC. It translates to CATSVALAGGSPWSYNEQFF. The full variable domain, in which reference TRBV9 and TRBJ2-1 provide the parts outside the CDR3, is DSGVTQTPKHLITATGQRVTLRCSPRSGDLSVYWYQQSLDQGLQFLIQYYNGEERAKGNILERFSAQQFPDLHSELNLSSLELGDSALYFCATSVALAGGSPWSYNEQFFGPGTRLTVL.